This T cell receptor (beta chain) was sequenced for a study of T cell responses to AZD1222 COVID-19 vaccine. General study points: A mostly white British donor set with more females was recruited, and clonal diversity was possibly underestimated. Spike as a whole was targeted by vaccine-associated CD4 TCRs, dominant at 160-218 and 743-854.

CDR1 and CDR2 (germline): SGHTS, YDEGEE. The CDR3 has 17 residues. V lost 4 bases to trimming and J lost 0 bases, with 14 bases between them. Generated by immunoSEQ multiplex PCR, the TCRdb table keeps only in-frame clones and is missing some. The sample includes about 82,000 clones, more than 90% seen only once; the top ten take about 5.2%. This clone was recorded only once. The antigen is not known. The sequence was collected from an adult in good health. The genes are TRBV5-8 and TRBJ2-6; D remains unclear. The sequencing used peripheral blood, collected on day 0 of AZD1222 vaccination. The CDR3 reads CASSDRRKASGANVLTF. CDR3 sequence (DNA): TGTGCCAGCAGCGACCGAAGGAAAGCCTCTGGGGCCAACGTCCTGACTTTC.